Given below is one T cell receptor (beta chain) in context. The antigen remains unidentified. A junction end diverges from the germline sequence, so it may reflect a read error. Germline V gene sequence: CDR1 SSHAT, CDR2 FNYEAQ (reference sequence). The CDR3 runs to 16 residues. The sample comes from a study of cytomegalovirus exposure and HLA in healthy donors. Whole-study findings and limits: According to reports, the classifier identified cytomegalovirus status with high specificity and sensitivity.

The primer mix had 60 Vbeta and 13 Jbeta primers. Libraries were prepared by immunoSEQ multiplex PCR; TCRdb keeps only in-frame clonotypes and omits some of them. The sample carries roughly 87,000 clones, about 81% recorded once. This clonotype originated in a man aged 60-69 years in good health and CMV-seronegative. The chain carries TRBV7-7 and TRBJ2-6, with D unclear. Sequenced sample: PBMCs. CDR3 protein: CASSLNPPSGANVLTF. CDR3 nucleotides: TGTGCTAGCAGCTTAAATCCCCCATCTGGGGCCAACGTCCTGACTTTC.